Listed here are 6 T cell receptor beta chains from one sample, sequenced in a study of T cell repertoires in cytomegalovirus infection. Using its own MiXCR run on the reads, TCRdb lists one record per CDR3 protein. Among 350,000 to 550,000 distinct CDR3 sequences listed, roughly 30% were seen once. Sequencing input: PBMCs. The receptor set was obtained from a human donor in good health (CMV status not recorded). Some clones in this sample may be carry-over from other donors' samples.

This clonotype was seen once. The chain carries TRBV28 and TRBJ2-6; D unresolved. V shed 4 bases and J shed 13 bases, with 8 bases lying between them. The CDR3 consists of 11 residues. CDR1 MDHEN and CDR2 SYDVKM come from the germline V gene. The CDR3 coding sequence is TGTGCCAGCAGTTCCCCCGGAGTCCTGACTTTC. Its protein is CASSSPGVLTF.

The J gene is TRBJ1-3, the V gene TRBV5-1; D unresolved. This CDR3 contains 15 residues. Deletions cut 3 bases from V and 0 bases from J, with 10 bases between. Per germline, CDR1 SGHRS and CDR2 YFSETQ. CDR3 region: CASSSAESSGNTIYF. The CDR3 region has the DNA TGCGCCAGCAGCTCAGCAGAGTCCTCTGGAAACACCATATATTTT.

The table lists this clonotype with many counts. The chain employs TRBV7-8 and TRBJ2-7, with a tentative D call TRBD2 (6 bases). From germline, CDR1 is SGHVS and CDR2 FQNEAQ. The CDR3 covers 16 residues. V dropped 2 bases and J dropped 1 base, with 15 bases sitting between them. As DNA, the CDR3 is TGTGCCAGCAGCTTATTGGCCCCGGGGGTTTCCTACGAGCAGTACTTC. Translating it yields CASSLLAPGVSYEQYF.

The rearrangement links TRBV5-1 to TRBJ2-3; D not certain. This CDR3 is built from 15 residues. Germline loops: CDR1 SGHRS, CDR2 YFSETQ. Trimming pared 1 base from V and 4 bases from J, leaving 13 bases between. The CDR3 reads CASSLHGVGSDTQYF. CDR3 DNA: TGCGCCAGCAGCTTGCATGGGGTGGGATCAGATACGCAGTATTTT.

This clonotype was detected once. The chain recombines TRBV19 with TRBJ1-1; a possible D gene is TRBD1 (6 bases). This CDR3 is built from 14 residues. Germline CDR1 is LNHDA and CDR2 is SQIVND (reference sequence). V lost 6 bases to trimming and J lost 0 bases, with 11 bases between them. The CDR3 DNA reads TGTGCCAGTAGGGACAGACATTTGAACACTGAAGCTTTCTTT. It is translated as CASRDRHLNTEAFF.

The V gene is TRBV28, the J gene TRBJ1-2, with 12 bases matching TRBD1. V lost 4 bases to trimming and J lost 5 bases; unmatched junction nucleotides: 5. The CDR3 sequence is 15 residues long. Germline-derived CDR1 and CDR2 are MDHEN and SYDVKM. The CDR3 loop is CASSSPGQGAYGYTF. The DNA of the CDR3 is TGTGCCAGCAGTTCTCCGGGACAGGGGGCTTATGGCTACACCTTC.